The 27 T cell receptor beta chains below were found in one sample sequenced in a study of blood T cell repertoires in COVID-19. Libraries were prepared by immunoSEQ multiplex PCR; TCRdb keeps only in-frame clonotypes and omits some of them. The sample carries about 110,000 clones, about 87% recorded once. Sequencing used peripheral blood. The receptors were sampled from a woman aged 45-60 years with acute or convalescent COVID-19.

The chain is built from TRBV10-2 and TRBJ2-1; D call uncertain. CDR3 length: 11 amino acids. V lost 5 bases and J lost 7, with 6 bases in between. CDR1 and CDR2 from the germline V gene are WSHSY and SAAADI. The CDR3 protein is CASSSGNEQFF. CDR3 DNA sequence: TGCGCCAGCAGTTCAGGAAATGAGCAGTTCTTC.

A single count supports this clone. This chain uses TRBV2 with TRBJ2-7; a weak D match, TRBD1 (5 bases). This CDR3 region has 10 residues. Germline V gene sequence: CDR1 SNHLY, CDR2 FYNNEI. V was clipped by 7 bases and J by 11 bases, with 12 bases between them. DNA of the CDR3: TGTGCCAGCAAGGCAGGGTCGAAGTACTTC. Its protein is CASKAGSKYF.

The rearrangement links TRBV4-1 to TRBJ2-1; the match to TRBD1 covers 10 bases. This CDR3 spans 17 amino acids. V was pared by 4 bases and J by 8 bases, with 14 bases of the junction left unmatched. CDR1 and CDR2 (germline): MGHRA, YSYEKL. The CDR3 here is CASSPLPDRGLEDEQFF. Written as DNA, the CDR3 is TGCGCCAGCAGCCCCCTACCCGACAGGGGGCTGGAGGATGAGCAGTTCTTC.

The V call is TRBV7-8, the J call TRBJ1-1; tentatively, D is TRBD1 (6 bases). CDR1 SGHVS and CDR2 FQNEAQ come from the germline V gene. The CDR3 spans 13 residues. Trimming pared 8 bases from V and 5 bases from J, leaving 15 bases between. The chain's CDR3 is CASEKDRTTEAFF. The CDR3 region has the DNA TGTGCCAGCGAGAAGGACAGAACGACTGAAGCTTTCTTT.

The chain joins TRBV7-3 to TRBJ1-1; D remains ambiguous. The CDR3 is 13 residues long. The V gene's germline CDR1 is SGHTA and CDR2 FQGTGA. The germline V and J ends were trimmed by 5 bases and 6 bases, with 13 bases remaining between them. CDR3 residues: CASSHDPTAEAFF. The CDR3 coding sequence is TGTGCCAGCAGCCACGACCCGACTGCTGAAGCTTTCTTT. Drawing the rest from reference TRBV7-3 and TRBJ1-1, the complete variable domain is GAGVSQTPSNKVTEKGKYVELRCDPISGHTALYWYRQSLGQGPEFLIYFQGTGAADDSGLPNDRFFAVRPEGSVSTLKIQRTERGDSAVYLCASSHDPTAEAFFGQGTRLTVV.

A single count supports this clone. CDR3 DNA: TGTGCCAGCAGCCCGCGGACAGGGAGACGTGGGGCCAACGTCCTGACTTTC. Its translation: CASSPRTGRRGANVLTF. The chain has TRBV7-2 and TRBJ2-6, with 8 bases identical to TRBD1. This CDR3 is built from 17 residues. Looked up from germline, CDR1 is SGHTA and CDR2 is FQGNSA. Losses at the gene ends were 5 bases for V and 3 bases for J; bases not matched to a gene: 9.

J is TRBJ2-2 and V is TRBV2, with TRBD1 as a possible D gene (5 bases). The CDR3 has 14 amino acids. CDR1 is SNHLY and CDR2 is FYNNEI in the germline V gene. Trimming took off 10 bases at V and 0 bases at J, with 12 bases between the two ends. Written as DNA, the CDR3 is TGTGCCACCCTTCAGGGATCGAACACCGGGGAGCTGTTTTTT. Protein: CATLQGSNTGELFF.

The chain has TRBV3-1 (or the pseudogene TRBV3-2) and TRBJ1-1, with unresolved D. CDR1 LGHDT and CDR2 YNNKEL come from the germline V gene (reference sequence). Trimming shortened V by 2 bases and J by 6 bases, and 7 bases separated the two germline ends. This CDR3 is 12 amino acids long. The CDR3: CASSQPAAEAFF. CDR3 sequence (DNA): TGTGCCAGCAGCCAACCGGCGGCTGAAGCTTTCTTT.

The genes are TRBV30 and TRBJ1-5, with 8 bases that match TRBD1. V gave up 5 bases and J gave up 0 bases; unmatched junction bases: 3. CDR1 GTSNPN and CDR2 SVGIG come from the germline V gene (reference sequence). This CDR3 comprises 14 residues. CDR3 in amino acids: CAWGTGYSNQPQHF. In nucleotides, the CDR3 is TGTGCCTGGGGGACAGGCTATAGCAATCAGCCCCAGCATTTT.

This chain connects TRBV11-2 to TRBJ2-1; 9 bases fit TRBD1. After removal of 5 bases from V and 4 bases from J, the junction contained 6 bases not matched to a gene. CDR3 length: 15 residues. The germline gives CDR1 SGHAT, CDR2 FQNNGV. The CDR3 region has the DNA TGTGCCAGCAGCCGACAGGGGGTGGGGTACAATGAGCAGTTCTTC. Its translation is CASSRQGVGYNEQFF.

Here the CDR3 DNA reads TGTGCCAGCAGCCAATCGCCAGGGTCGTACACTGAAGCTTTCTTT. The encoded protein is CASSQSPGSYTEAFF. The chain is built from TRBV16 and TRBJ1-1; possible D gene TRBD1, 5 bases. This CDR3 has 15 residues. Germline loops: CDR1 KGHSY, CDR2 FQNENV. V was pared by 0 bases and J by 3 bases, with 11 bases between.

The rearrangement links TRBV28 to TRBJ1-2, with D possibly matching TRBD1 (6 bases). Looked up from germline, CDR1 is MDHEN and CDR2 is SYDVKM. V lost 7 bases to trimming and J lost 4 bases, with 22 bases between them. The CDR3 consists of 16 residues. CDR3 sequence: CASTLGRGTGSYGYTF. CDR3 nucleotides: TGTGCCAGCACCCTGGGTCGGGGTACAGGGAGCTATGGCTACACCTTC.

The gene calls are TRBV6-6 and TRBJ1-4, with D unresolved. Trimming shortened V by 6 bases and J by 8 bases, and 16 bases separated the two germline ends. The germline V gene encodes CDR1 MNHNY and CDR2 SVGAGI (reference sequence). This CDR3 spans 14 amino acids. The chain's CDR3 is CASSTAKAREKLFF. The CDR3 region has the DNA TGTGCCAGCAGCACCGCTAAGGCGCGGGAAAAACTGTTTTTT.

V and J are TRBV7-8 and TRBJ2-7; D gene ambiguous. The V and J ends lost 1 base and 4 bases respectively, with 14 bases between them. The CDR3 contains 15 residues. Germline V gives CDR1 SGHVS, CDR2 FQNEAQ. The CDR3, as DNA: TGTGCCAGCAGCTTAGTGAACAGTCCTTGGTACGAGCAGTACTTC. Protein sequence: CASSLVNSPWYEQYF.

The chain carries TRBV6-5 and TRBJ2-7; 9 bases align to TRBD1. The V gene's germline CDR1 is MNHEY and CDR2 SVGAGI. The CDR3 is 13 residues long. The V gene end was trimmed by 6 bases and the J gene end by 2 bases; junction bases not matched to a gene: 2. Here the CDR3 DNA reads TGTGCCAGCAGAGGACAGGGGCCCTACGAGCAGTACTTC. As protein: CASRGQGPYEQYF.

The V and J genes are TRBV11-2 and TRBJ1-2; a weak D match, TRBD1 (5 bases). This CDR3 contains 15 residues. Germline V gives CDR1 SGHAT, CDR2 FQNNGV. Deletions cut 2 bases from V and 4 bases from J, with 14 bases between. Here the CDR3 DNA reads TGTGCCAGCAGCTTAAACCAGGGTTCAATCTATGGCTACACCTTC. Protein sequence: CASSLNQGSIYGYTF.

The rearrangement uses TRBV28 and TRBJ2-7; D perhaps matches TRBD1 (5 bases). The V gene's germline CDR1 is MDHEN and CDR2 SYDVKM. The CDR3 has 15 residues. V dropped 3 bases and J dropped 0 bases, with 12 bases sitting between them. In DNA, the CDR3 is TGTGCCAGCAGTTTCAGGGTTTTAAGCTCCTACGAGCAGTACTTC. The encoded protein is CASSFRVLSSYEQYF.

This clone is judged medium-sized. The chain employs TRBV18 and TRBJ1-2; 7 bases align to TRBD1. Germline CDR1 KGHSH, CDR2 LQKENI. The CDR3 runs to 16 residues. The V segment lost 3 bases and the J segment 0 bases; nucleotides outside the gene matches: 7. CDR3 region: CASSPTGTLANYGYTF. As DNA, the CDR3 is TGTGCCAGCTCACCGACAGGGACTTTAGCTAACTATGGCTACACCTTC.

The V and J genes are TRBV2 and TRBJ2-5, with TRBD1 identical over 7 bases. Looked up from germline, CDR1 is SNHLY and CDR2 is FYNNEI. V was clipped by 4 bases and J by 2 bases; unmatched bases: 1. This CDR3 is built from 13 residues. The CDR3 DNA follows: TGTGCCAGCAGTGGGACAGGTCAAGAGACCCAGTACTTC. Its protein is CASSGTGQETQYF.

This clone was counted only a few times. V gene TRBV5-6 combines with J gene TRBJ1-2, with unresolved D. The CDR3 has 14 amino acids. V lost 0 bases and J 5 bases, leaving 11 bases between the germline ends. In germline, CDR1 is SGHDT, CDR2 YYEEEE. In DNA, the CDR3 is TGTGCCAGCAGCTTGGACTATGGTCAGTATGGCTACACCTTC. This encodes CASSLDYGQYGYTF.

V and J are TRBV19 and TRBJ1-6; no reliable D call. The CDR3 covers 15 residues. V shed 3 bases and J shed 2 bases, with 8 bases lying between them. Looked up from germline, CDR1 is LNHDA and CDR2 is SQIVND (reference sequence). This CDR3 reads CASSIRGTYNSPLHF. In DNA, the CDR3 is TGTGCCAGTAGTATCCGGGGTACCTATAATTCACCCCTCCACTTT.

A single count supports this clone. The chain employs TRBV14 and TRBJ2-7, with TRBD1 matching over 8 bases. With 6 bases clipped from V and 3 bases from J, the junction kept 10 bases outside the gene matches. CDR1 is SGHDN, CDR2 FVKESK, per germline. The CDR3 is made up of 15 amino acids. The CDR3 nucleotides are TGTGCCAGCAGACTTACGGGACAGGATCTCTACGAGCAGTACTTC. The encoded protein is CASRLTGQDLYEQYF.

This clone appeared once. The chain employs TRBV3-1 (or the pseudogene TRBV3-2) and TRBJ1-1; 7 bases line up with TRBD1. The V and J ends lost 8 bases and 8 bases, in that order; junction bases with no gene match: 17. The germline gives CDR1 LGHDT, CDR2 YNNKEL (reference sequence). The CDR3 is made up of 15 amino acids. In DNA, the CDR3 is TGTGCCAGCGGGGACAGACTGGGAGGCCGTTTGGAAGCTTTCTTT. The encoded protein is CASGDRLGGRLEAFF.

This clone has more than one count but fewer than ten. The chain employs TRBV18 and TRBJ2-7; maybe TRBD1 (5 bases). The CDR3 spans 14 residues. V lost 4 bases and J lost 1, with 11 bases in between. From germline, CDR1 is KGHSH and CDR2 LQKENI. CDR3 sequence (DNA): TGTGCCAGCTCACGACGGCAGGGATCCTACGAGCAGTACTTC. Translated: CASSRRQGSYEQYF.

This rearrangement joins TRBV9 to TRBJ1-3; the match to TRBD1 covers 9 bases. Germline CDR1 and CDR2: SGDLS and YYNGEE. V gave up 3 bases and J gave up 0 bases; unmatched junction bases: 7. This CDR3 comprises 17 residues. CDR3 in DNA: TGTGCCAGCAGCGCCCGGGACAGGGCTCTCTCTGGAAACACCATATATTTT. Protein sequence: CASSARDRALSGNTIYF.

CDR3 DNA: TGTGCCAGCAGCTTAGTAATCGGGACAGGGAAAGAGACCCAGTACTTC. Residues: CASSLVIGTGKETQYF. The chain joins TRBV7-6 to TRBJ2-5; 9 nucleotides agree with TRBD1. CDR1 and CDR2 from the germline V gene are SGHVS and FNYEAQ. There are 16 residues in the CDR3. Trimming at V came to 1 base and at J to 3 bases, leaving 6 bases not matched to a gene.

In DNA, the CDR3 is TGTGCCAGCAGTTCGGACTTTCGCACAGATACGCAGTATTTT. This translates into CASSSDFRTDTQYF. This chain joins TRBV28 and TRBJ2-3; TRBD2 might be the D (5 bases). The CDR3 runs 14 residues. Per germline, CDR1 MDHEN and CDR2 SYDVKM. V was clipped by 4 bases and J by 1 base, with 9 bases between them.